Each of the 13 T cell receptor beta chains below was sequenced from the same sample in a study of T cell responses to AZD1222 COVID-19 vaccine. The repertoire was sequenced with immunoSEQ multiplex PCR; TCRdb's copy has only in-frame clones and lacks some. The profile shows some 130,000 clones, 75% to 95% of them singletons. This specimen consisted of peripheral blood, obtained on day 0 of AZD1222 vaccination. The origin of the receptors is an adult in good health.

CDR3: CASSAGLGQGNQPQHF. In nucleotides, the CDR3 is TGTGCCAGCAGTGCGGGACTAGGACAGGGCAATCAGCCCCAGCATTTT. This chain links TRBV2 with TRBJ1-5; 7 bases align to TRBD1. This CDR3 region has 16 residues. Germline CDR1 and CDR2: SNHLY and FYNNEI. V was pared by 4 bases and J by 2 bases, with 8 bases of the junction left unmatched.

This chain connects TRBV7-9 to TRBJ2-7, with D tentatively TRBD2 (5 bases). The germline V and J ends were trimmed by 2 bases and 6 bases, with 17 bases remaining between them. The CDR3 consists of 15 residues. Germline loops: CDR1 SEHNR, CDR2 FQNEAQ (reference sequence). CDR3 bases: TGTGCCAGCAGCTTATGGAGGACTCCTCCCCTCGAGCAGTACTTC. It codes for CASSLWRTPPLEQYF.

The chain joins TRBV5-4 to TRBJ2-7; 9 bases agree with TRBD1. Germline loops: CDR1 SGHNT, CDR2 YYREEE (reference sequence). CDR3 length equals 15 residues. V lost 3 bases to trimming and J lost 5 bases; unmatched junction nucleotides: 9. The CDR3: CASSWGVRQGDEQYF. The CDR3 DNA is TGTGCCAGCAGCTGGGGGGTAAGACAGGGGGACGAGCAGTACTTC.

CDR3 amino acids: CASSYTGTGRYGYTF. In nucleotides, the CDR3 is TGTGCCAGCAGTTACACGGGAACTGGGCGCTATGGCTACACCTTC. The chain couples TRBV6-5 to TRBJ1-2; no clear D. Trimming took 2 bases from V and 4 from J, leaving 14 bases between them. The CDR3 loop spans 15 amino acids. The V gene's germline CDR1 is MNHEY and CDR2 SVGAGI.

The V gene is TRBV18, the J gene TRBJ1-2; D possibly corresponds to TRBD1 (5 bases). V was cut by 4 bases and J by 5 bases, with 20 bases left in between. Per germline, CDR1 KGHSH and CDR2 LQKENI. The CDR3 runs to 16 residues. The DNA of the CDR3 is TGTGCCAGCTCACTAGACAGAACCACCACTCCTTATGGCTACACCTTC. Translation: CASSLDRTTTPYGYTF.

The chain joins TRBV19 to TRBJ1-5; 10 nucleotides match TRBD1. The germline V gene encodes CDR1 LNHDA and CDR2 SQIVND (reference sequence). The ends lost 0 bases at V and 2 bases at J; junction bases unmatched: 7. The CDR3 covers 18 residues. The CDR3 DNA reads TGTGCCAGTAGTATAGAATTTGGGGACAGGGGAGGCAATCAGCCCCAGCATTTT. This translates into CASSIEFGDRGGNQPQHF. The full variable domain, completed using reference TRBV19 and TRBJ1-5, is DGGITQSPKYLFRKEGQNVTLSCEQNLNHDAMYWYRQDPGQGLRLIYYSQIVNDFQKGDIAEGYSVSREKKESFPLTVTSAQKNPTAFYLCASSIEFGDRGGNQPQHFGDGTRLSIL.

This sequence joins TRBV5-1 and TRBJ1-3; D is unresolved. V dropped 0 bases and J dropped 0 bases, with 7 bases sitting between them. In germline, CDR1 is SGHRS, CDR2 YFSETQ. The CDR3 loop spans 15 amino acids. CDR3 protein: CASSLGAGSGNTIYF. The CDR3 bases are TGCGCCAGCAGCTTGGGGGCAGGCTCTGGAAACACCATATATTTT.

This sequence joins TRBV7-2 and TRBJ2-1; 10 bases match TRBD1. The J segment lost 6 bases and the V segment lost 1 base, leaving 6 bases of the junction unmatched. Germline lookup yields CDR1 SGHTA and CDR2 FQGNSA. This CDR3 has 16 residues. The CDR3 sequence is CASSLGPRQGANEQFF. Here the CDR3 DNA reads TGTGCCAGCAGCTTAGGCCCCAGACAGGGGGCCAATGAGCAGTTCTTC.

The chain links TRBV7-7 to TRBJ2-6; D gene ambiguous. This CDR3 is built from 15 residues. Trimming took 1 base from V and 2 from J, leaving 6 bases between them. The V gene's germline CDR1 is SSHAT and CDR2 FNYEAQ (reference sequence). CDR3 sequence reads: CASSLGRPGANVLTF. The CDR3 region has the DNA TGTGCCAGCAGCTTAGGACGGCCTGGGGCCAACGTCCTGACTTTC.

The chain is built from TRBV27 and TRBJ2-7; D perhaps matches TRBD1 (6 bases). The CDR3 totals 16 residues. Trimming removed 0 bases from V and 4 bases from J, with 16 bases in between. Germline-derived CDR1 and CDR2 are MNHEY and SMNVEV (reference sequence). CDR3 in DNA: TGTGCCAGCAGTTTATCAATTCAGGGGTCCCTGTACGAGCAGTACTTC. Protein product: CASSLSIQGSLYEQYF.

The chain links TRBV7-8 to TRBJ2-1; no clear D. Germline V CDR1 and CDR2: SGHVS, FQNEAQ. Between the trimmed V and J ends, which lost 7 bases and 9 bases, there was a span of 10 bases. This CDR3 has 11 amino acids. CDR3 sequence: CASTYNSEQFF. The CDR3 DNA reads TGTGCCAGCACCTACAACTCTGAGCAGTTCTTC.

CDR3 loop: CASSESLAGVEEQFF. Here the CDR3 DNA reads TGTGCCAGCAGCGAATCCTTAGCGGGAGTGGAGGAGCAGTTCTTC. The chain is built from TRBV7-7 and TRBJ2-1, with 9 bases aligning to TRBD2. The CDR3 loop spans 15 amino acids. Germline V gene lookup returns CDR1 SSHAT and CDR2 FNYEAQ (reference sequence). With 5 bases clipped from V and 10 bases from J, the junction kept 12 bases outside the gene matches.

The J gene is TRBJ2-2, the V gene TRBV5-6; unclear D gene. The germline V gene encodes CDR1 SGHDT and CDR2 YYEEEE. CDR3 length: 12 amino acids. Trimming took 2 bases from V and 5 from J, leaving 4 bases between them. Here the CDR3 reads CASSFTTGELFF. The DNA for the CDR3 is TGTGCCAGCAGCTTCACAACCGGGGAGCTGTTTTTT.